This TCR beta chain is from a study of blood T cell repertoires in COVID-19. Overall study context: PBMCs, B-cell-depleted T cells, or T cells provided the cDNA or gDNA that made up the material.

This clone has a single count. In the original analysis: Amplification with reference gene primers provided the estimates of nucleated cell counts. The assay was immunoSEQ multiplex PCR, and TCRdb's table has in-frame clones only and misses some. For V, J and clone size, that table is used; D and trimming come from the DNA. This table has 300,000 to 350,000 clones, approximately 88% appearing once. Participant-reported clinical history was the basis for cohort assignment. In Cohort 3, a recovered donor had either two negative PCRs, clearance, or symptom resolution. CDR1 is SGHTA and CDR2 is FQGTGA in the germline V gene. The CDR3 contains 15 residues. J was trimmed by 0 bases and V by 4 bases; bases with no gene match: 5.

The chain is built from TRBV7-3 and TRBJ1-1, with 7 bases identical to TRBD1. Input material: PBMCs or T cells enriched from blood (not recorded which). The receptor was isolated from a woman aged 18-29 years who had recovered from COVID-19. CDR3 in DNA: TGTGCCAGCAGCTCGGGACAGAGCTTGAACACTGAAGCTTTCTTT. This sequence encodes CASSSGQSLNTEAFF.